Listed here is a single T cell receptor beta chain. What it binds is unknown. The data were taken from a study of shared clonotypes between healthy human individuals. Original data processing: Junction-only immunoSEQ sequences carried no quality scores, so filtering differed. Libraries were prepared by immunoSEQ multiplex PCR; TCRdb keeps only in-frame clonotypes and omits some of them. D and trimming were read from the DNA, whereas the V and J calls and clone size are those reported in that table. This table holds some 2,500,000 clones, approximately 90% found once. This CDR3 is built from 14 residues. Germline CDR1 MNHEY, CDR2 SMNVEV (reference sequence). V was clipped by 3 bases and J by 3 bases, with 12 bases between them. Study-wide findings and caveats: Rarefaction gave evidence that sorted-subset sequencing remained incomplete despite large depth. Shared clonotypes across all four donors exceeded non-shared ones in generation probability.

Sequenced input: naive CD4+ T cells from PBMCs. The subset was: CD45RA+ positively selected. V gene TRBV27 combines with J gene TRBJ2-7, with unresolved D. This TCR came from a man between 18 and 29 years old in good health. Some clones in this sample may be carry-over from other donors' samples. The CDR3 region has the DNA TGTGCCAGCAGTTTTAGGTCAGCCAGCTACGAGCAGTACTTC. It translates to CASSFRSASYEQYF.